The clone carrying this TCR beta chain has a handful of counts. Its antigen is as yet unknown. The data were taken from a study of blood T cells in healthy people across ages. A J-beta primer mix and a sample-barcoded 5' primer were used in a second PCR of about 7 to 12 cycles. Via MiXCR, TCRdb re-called the 5' RACE reads, giving one row per CDR3 protein. The data hold a few hundred thousand distinct CDR3 sequences, with 25% to 30% observed a single time. Total RNA extraction produced at least 6 micrograms (per sample) for the study. Germline assignment: CDR1 SGDLS and CDR2 YYNGEE. V lost 4 bases and J lost 6, with 13 bases in between. The CDR3 is made up of 14 amino acids. The study, taken as a whole, reports: Observed TCR beta diversity per million T cells went down as age went up. This fall followed a roughly linear course with age.

This chain links TRBV9 with TRBJ1-4; the D gene is possibly TRBD1 (6 bases). Sequencing input: blood. The sequence came from a woman aged 70-85 years in good health. This CDR3 reads CASSPQDRYEKLFF. CDR3 DNA: TGTGCCAGCAGCCCTCAGGACAGATATGAAAAACTGTTTTTT.